This T cell receptor (beta chain) appears in the sequencing data of a study of CD8 T cells in Susac syndrome. Germline loops: CDR1 MNHNS, CDR2 SASEGT. CDR3 length: 16 residues. Trimming cost V 6 bases and J 0 bases, with 17 bases left between them. After extraction with the RNeasy kit, about 0.45 to 1 ug of the RNA was reverse transcribed using random hexamers. Multiplex immunoSEQ PCR targeted 54 Vbeta and 13 Jbeta TCR beta segments. TCRdb passed the immunoSEQ multiplex PCR reads through MiXCR, listing each CDR3 protein once. In the table there are approximately 150,000 distinct CDR3 sequences, approximately 93% of which are singletons.

The V call is TRBV6-1, the J call TRBJ1-2; D ambiguous. The TCR comes from a human donor in good health. Sequencing was carried out using CD4+ T cells from PBMCs. The CDR3 DNA sequence: TGTGCCAGCAGCCCAAAGTCCCACATGACTAACTATGGCTACACCTTC. This encodes CASSPKSHMTNYGYTF.